This TCR beta chain was identified in a study of cytomegalovirus exposure and HLA in healthy donors. The PCR was carried out with 60 Vbeta primers and 13 Jbeta primers. Clones were read by immunoSEQ multiplex PCR, and TCRdb kept only the in-frame ones, dropping some. The sample lists a few hundred thousand clones; roughly four fifths were seen once. The sequenced material came from PBMCs. This clonotype was obtained from a woman aged 40 to 49 in good health and CMV-seronegative.

CDR3: CASSPGLAGGSGKTQYF. In nucleotides, the CDR3 is TGTGCCAGCAGTCCGGGGTTGGCGGGGGGGTCAGGGAAGACCCAGTACTTC. The chain carries TRBV7-8 and TRBJ2-5; 9 nucleotides line up with TRBD2. The CDR3 has 17 residues. CDR1 and CDR2 (germline): SGHVS, FQNEAQ. J gave up 6 bases and V 6 bases, and 17 bases lay outside the gene matches.